This TCR beta chain was retrieved from a study of cytomegalovirus exposure and HLA in healthy donors. General study points: Most TCR sequences proved rare, with some public TCRs found in many donors. High specificity and sensitivity for cytomegalovirus status were reported for the classifier.

Here immunoSEQ multiplex PCR was the method, and the copy in TCRdb shows in-frame clones only, minus some. The table shows some 220,000 clones, with 80% to 95% occurring only once. As for this clone: The antigen remains undetermined.

The CDR3 covers 14 residues. V lost 9 bases and J 1 base, leaving 13 bases between the germline ends. The germline V gene has CDR1 SNHLY and CDR2 FYNNEI. This clonotype was sampled from a woman younger than 35 in good health and CMV-seronegative. The sequencing input was PBMCs. The chain links TRBV2 to TRBJ2-1; D may be TRBD1 (6 bases). Written as DNA, the CDR3 is TGTGCCAGGGCGAGGGGGTTTTCCTACAATGAGCAGTTCTTC. It yields the protein CARARGFSYNEQFF.